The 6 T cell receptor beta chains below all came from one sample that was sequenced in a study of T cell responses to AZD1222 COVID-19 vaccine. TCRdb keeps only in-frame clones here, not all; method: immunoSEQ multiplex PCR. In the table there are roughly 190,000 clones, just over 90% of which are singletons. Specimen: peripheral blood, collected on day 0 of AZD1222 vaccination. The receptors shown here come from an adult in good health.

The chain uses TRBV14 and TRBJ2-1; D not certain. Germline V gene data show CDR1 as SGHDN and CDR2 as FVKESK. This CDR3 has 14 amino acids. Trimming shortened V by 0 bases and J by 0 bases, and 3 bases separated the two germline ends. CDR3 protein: CASSQDGSYNEQFF. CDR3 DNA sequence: TGTGCCAGCAGCCAAGACGGCTCCTACAATGAGCAGTTCTTC.

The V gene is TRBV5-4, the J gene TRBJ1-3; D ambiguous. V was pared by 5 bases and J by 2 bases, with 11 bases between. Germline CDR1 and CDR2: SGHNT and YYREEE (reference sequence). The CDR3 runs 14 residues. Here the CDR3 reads CASRRSGTGNTIYF. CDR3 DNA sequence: TGTGCCAGCAGGCGGAGTGGAACTGGAAACACCATATATTTT.

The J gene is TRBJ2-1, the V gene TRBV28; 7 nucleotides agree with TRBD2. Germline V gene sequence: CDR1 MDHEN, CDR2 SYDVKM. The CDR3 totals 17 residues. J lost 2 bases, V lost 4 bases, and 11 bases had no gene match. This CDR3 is CASSSSWGGGTYNEQFF. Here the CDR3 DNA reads TGTGCCAGCAGTTCCTCCTGGGGCGGGGGAACCTACAATGAGCAGTTCTTC.

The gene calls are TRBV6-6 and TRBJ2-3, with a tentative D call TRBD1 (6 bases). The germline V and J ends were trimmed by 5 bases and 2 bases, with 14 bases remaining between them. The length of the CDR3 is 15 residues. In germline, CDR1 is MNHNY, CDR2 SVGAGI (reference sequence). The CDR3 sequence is CASSKQGWDTDTQYF. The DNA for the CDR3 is TGTGCCAGCAGTAAGCAGGGGTGGGACACAGATACGCAGTATTTT.

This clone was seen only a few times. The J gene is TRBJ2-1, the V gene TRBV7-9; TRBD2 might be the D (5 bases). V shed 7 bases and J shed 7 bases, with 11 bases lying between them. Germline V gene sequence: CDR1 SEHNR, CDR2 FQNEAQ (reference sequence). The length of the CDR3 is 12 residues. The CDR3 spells CASTKLDNEQFF. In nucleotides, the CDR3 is TGTGCCAGCACCAAACTAGATAATGAGCAGTTCTTC.

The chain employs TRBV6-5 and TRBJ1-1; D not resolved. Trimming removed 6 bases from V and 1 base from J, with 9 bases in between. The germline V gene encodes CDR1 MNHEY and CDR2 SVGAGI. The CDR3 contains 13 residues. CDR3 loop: CASRRDGNTEAFF. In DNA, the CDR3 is TGTGCCAGCAGGAGAGACGGGAACACTGAAGCTTTCTTT.